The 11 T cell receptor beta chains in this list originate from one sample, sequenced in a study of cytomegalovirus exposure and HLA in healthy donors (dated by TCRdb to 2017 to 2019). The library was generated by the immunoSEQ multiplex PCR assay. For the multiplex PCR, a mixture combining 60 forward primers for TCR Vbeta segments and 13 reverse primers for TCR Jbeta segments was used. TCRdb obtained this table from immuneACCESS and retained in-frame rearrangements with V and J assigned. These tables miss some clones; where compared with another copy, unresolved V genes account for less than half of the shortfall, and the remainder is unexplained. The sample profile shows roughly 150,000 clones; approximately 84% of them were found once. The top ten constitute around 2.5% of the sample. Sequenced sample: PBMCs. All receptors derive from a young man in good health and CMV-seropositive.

CDR3 in amino acids: CASSLGGQGAYNEQFF. CDR3 nucleotides: TGCGCCAGCAGCTTGGGGGGACAGGGGGCGTACAATGAGCAGTTCTTC. This chain uses TRBV5-1 with TRBJ2-1; 12 bases line up with TRBD1. The V and J ends lost 0 bases and 4 bases, in that order; junction bases with no gene match: 2. Germline CDR1 reads SGHRS; CDR2 reads YFSETQ. The CDR3 contains 16 residues.

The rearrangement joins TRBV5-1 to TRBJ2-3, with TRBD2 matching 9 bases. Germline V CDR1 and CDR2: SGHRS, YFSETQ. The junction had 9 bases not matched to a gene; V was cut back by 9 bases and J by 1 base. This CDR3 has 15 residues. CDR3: CATSAGGLGTDTQYF. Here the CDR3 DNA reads TGCGCCACCTCCGCGGGAGGGCTAGGCACAGATACGCAGTATTTT.

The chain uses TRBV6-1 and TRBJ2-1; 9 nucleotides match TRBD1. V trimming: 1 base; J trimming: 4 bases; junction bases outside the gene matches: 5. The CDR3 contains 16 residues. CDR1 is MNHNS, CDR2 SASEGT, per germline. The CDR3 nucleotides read TGTGCCAGCAGTGAAGTGATCGGGACAGGGTACAATGAGCAGTTCTTC. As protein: CASSEVIGTGYNEQFF.

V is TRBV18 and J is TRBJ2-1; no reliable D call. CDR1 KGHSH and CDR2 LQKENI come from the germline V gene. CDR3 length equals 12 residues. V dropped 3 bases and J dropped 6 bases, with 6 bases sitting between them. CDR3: CASSPVGNEQFF. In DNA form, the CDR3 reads TGTGCCAGCTCACCGGTCGGCAATGAGCAGTTCTTC.

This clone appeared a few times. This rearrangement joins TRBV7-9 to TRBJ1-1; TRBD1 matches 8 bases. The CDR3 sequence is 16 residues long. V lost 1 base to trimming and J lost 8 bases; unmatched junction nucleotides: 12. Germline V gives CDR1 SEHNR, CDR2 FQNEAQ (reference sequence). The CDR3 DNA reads TGTGCCAGCAGCTTAGTAGGTGTAGGACAGGGAAGAGAAGCTTTCTTT. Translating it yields CASSLVGVGQGREAFF.

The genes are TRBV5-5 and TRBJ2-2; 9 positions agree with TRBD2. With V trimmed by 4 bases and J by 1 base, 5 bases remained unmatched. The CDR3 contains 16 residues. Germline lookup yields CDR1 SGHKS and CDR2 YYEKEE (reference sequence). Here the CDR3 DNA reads TGTGCCAGCAGCCCAGGGACTAGCAGGAACACCGGGGAGCTGTTTTTT. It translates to CASSPGTSRNTGELFF.

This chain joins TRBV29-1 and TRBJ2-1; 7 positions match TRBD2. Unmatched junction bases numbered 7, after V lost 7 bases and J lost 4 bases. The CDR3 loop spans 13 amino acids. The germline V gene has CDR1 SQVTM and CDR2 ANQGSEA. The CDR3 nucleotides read TGCAGCGCTGGACTAGGAATATACAATGAGCAGTTCTTC. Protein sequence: CSAGLGIYNEQFF.

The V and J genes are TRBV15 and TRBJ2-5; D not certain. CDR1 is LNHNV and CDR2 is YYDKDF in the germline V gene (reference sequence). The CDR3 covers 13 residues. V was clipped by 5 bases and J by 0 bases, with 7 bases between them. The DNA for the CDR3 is TGTGCCACCAGCGGGCTGTACCAAGAGACCCAGTACTTC. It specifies CATSGLYQETQYF.

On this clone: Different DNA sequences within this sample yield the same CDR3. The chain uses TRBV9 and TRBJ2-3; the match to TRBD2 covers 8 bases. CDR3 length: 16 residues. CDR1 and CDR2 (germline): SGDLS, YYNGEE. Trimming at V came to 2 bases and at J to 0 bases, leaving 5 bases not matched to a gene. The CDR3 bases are TGTGCCAGCAGCGTTACTAGCGGAACTAGCACAGATACGCAGTATTTT. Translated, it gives CASSVTSGTSTDTQYF.

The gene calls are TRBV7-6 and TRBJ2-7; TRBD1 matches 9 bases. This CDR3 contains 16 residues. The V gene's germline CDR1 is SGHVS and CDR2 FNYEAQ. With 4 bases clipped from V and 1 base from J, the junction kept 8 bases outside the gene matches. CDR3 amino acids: CASSSSGGTGSYEQYF. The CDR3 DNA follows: TGTGCCAGCAGCTCCAGCGGCGGGACAGGGTCCTACGAGCAGTACTTC.

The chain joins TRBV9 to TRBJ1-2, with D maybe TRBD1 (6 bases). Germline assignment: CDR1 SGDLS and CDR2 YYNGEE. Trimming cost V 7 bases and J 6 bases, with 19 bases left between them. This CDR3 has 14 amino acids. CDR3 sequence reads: CASGRGTLYDGYTF. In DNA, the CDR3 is TGTGCCAGCGGTAGGGGGACACTTTACGATGGCTACACCTTC.